These T cell receptor beta chains were read from a single sample in a study of T cells in Graves' hyperthyroidism and ophthalmopathy. Via MiXCR, TCRdb re-called the multiplex PCR reads, giving one row per CDR3 protein. The table lists nearly 250,000 distinct CDR3 sequences, over 15% of them singletons. Sequenced sample: blood. These receptors were taken from a woman aged 18 to 35 with Graves' ophthalmopathy. The CDR3 runs from the conserved cysteine through the conserved F or W. A D gene is named only where the DNA matches it firmly. Where a row states a size, it is once, few, many or the class of an expanded clone; other rows omit it.

V,D,size,length,J,CDR3,DNA
TRBV4-1,TRBD1,many,16,TRBJ2-7,CASSQETGKVSYEQYF,TGCGCCAGCAGCCAAGAGACAGGGAAGGTTTCCTACGAGCAGTACTTC
TRBV12-3/TRBV12-4,TRBD2,many,16,TRBJ2-3,CASSLGTSGSTDTQYF,TGTGCCAGCAGTCTCGGGACTAGCGGGAGCACAGATACGCAGTATTTT
TRBV5-1,-,many,13,TRBJ2-7,CATRLVGSYEQYF,TGCGCCACAAGACTAGTTGGTTCCTACGAGCAGTACTTC
TRBV3-1,-,many,12,TRBJ2-3,CASSTRRDTQYF,TGTGCCAGCAGCACAAGGAGAGATACGCAGTATTTT
TRBV6-1,-,many,16,TRBJ1-1,CASSYIPGARDTEAFF,TGTGCCAGCAGTTACATTCCAGGGGCGAGGGACACTGAAGCTTTCTTT
TRBV7-2,-,many,16,TRBJ2-2,CASSQPGLPNTGELFF,TGTGCCAGCAGCCAGCCGGGACTGCCGAACACCGGGGAGCTGTTTTTT
TRBV27,-,many,12,TRBJ2-1,CASRKQGNEQFF,TGTGCCAGCAGGAAACAGGGAAATGAGCAGTTCTTC
TRBV9,-,-,14,TRBJ1-4,CASSVQAGNEKLFF,TGTGCCAGCAGCGTACAGGCAGGAAATGAAAAACTGTTTTTT
TRBV4-1,TRBD1,few,15,TRBJ1-6,CASSQGTPGGSPLHF,TGCGCCAGCAGCCAAGGAACCCCAGGGGGTTCACCCCTCCACTTT
TRBV3-1,-,many,14,TRBJ2-1,CASRPEASYNEQFF,TGTGCCAGCAGGCCGGAAGCCTCCTACAATGAGCAGTTCTTC
TRBV15,TRBD2,many,16,TRBJ2-1,CATSSEPGLFGNEQFF,TGTGCCACCAGCAGTGAACCGGGACTATTCGGCAATGAGCAGTTCTTC
TRBV3-1,TRBD2,many,14,TRBJ2-3,CASSISGGGDTQYF,TGTGCCAGCAGTATTAGCGGGGGGGGAGATACGCAGTATTTT
TRBV19,-,many,15,TRBJ1-1,CASTDRSPTPREAFF,TGTGCCAGTACTGATAGGAGTCCGACCCCCCGGGAAGCTTTCTTT
TRBV12-3/TRBV12-4,-,many,15,TRBJ1-1,CASSSSDRLNTEAFF,TGTGCCAGCAGTTCCTCGGACCGATTGAACACTGAAGCTTTCTTT
TRBV19,-,few,14,TRBJ1-6,CASSTASFNSPLHF,TGTGCCAGTAGCACAGCCTCTTTTAATTCACCCCTCCACTTT
TRBV5-6,-,-,15,TRBJ2-1,CASSLVLADYNERFF,TGTGCCAGCAGCTTGGTACTAGCAGACTACAATGAGCGGTTCTTC
TRBV5-1,TRBD1,many,14,TRBJ1-2,CASSSQGASDGYTF,TGCGCCAGCAGCTCTCAGGGGGCATCTGACGGCTACACCTTC
TRBV30,-,many,16,TRBJ2-7,CAWSLYRVPSSYEQYF,TGTGCCTGGAGCCTTTACCGGGTCCCGAGCTCCTACGAGCAGTACTTC
TRBV4-2,TRBD2,many,14,TRBJ2-3,CASSPGLGTDTQYF,TGTGCCAGCAGCCCCGGACTAGGAACGGATACGCAGTATTTT
TRBV20-1,-,many,15,TRBJ1-2,CSARPPGGALYGYTF,TGCAGTGCTAGGCCCCCCGGGGGGGCACTCTATGGCTACACCTTC
TRBV7-2,TRBD2,many,15,TRBJ2-3,CASSQAGGGTDTQYF,TGTGCCAGCAGCCAAGCGGGAGGGGGCACAGATACGCAGTATTTT
TRBV27,-,many,13,TRBJ2-1,CASSGGPGNEQFF,TGTGCCAGCAGCGGGGGGCCGGGAAATGAGCAGTTCTTC
TRBV28,TRBD2,many,15,TRBJ2-7,CASTSLAGGPSEQYF,TGTGCCAGCACCTCTCTAGCGGGAGGGCCTAGCGAGCAGTACTTC
TRBV7-6,-,many,15,TRBJ2-3,CASSFRPRSTDTQYF,TGTGCCAGCAGCTTCAGGCCTCGAAGCACAGATACGCAGTATTTT
TRBV7-2,TRBD2,many,15,TRBJ2-5,CASRLRGLGYETQYF,TGTGCCAGCAGGCTGCGAGGACTAGGGTATGAGACCCAGTACTTC
TRBV12-3/TRBV12-4,-,many,12,TRBJ1-1,CASSPYVQEAFF,TGTGCCAGCAGCCCATACGTCCAGGAAGCTTTCTTT
TRBV2,TRBD1,many,16,TRBJ2-2,CASNEAGTANTGELFF,TGTGCCAGCAATGAGGCCGGGACAGCGAACACCGGGGAGCTGTTTTTT
TRBV6-2/TRBV6-3,TRBD2,many,15,TRBJ2-5,CASIDPGLAAETQYF,TGTGCCAGCATCGATCCGGGACTAGCGGCCGAGACCCAGTACTTC
TRBV3-1,-,-,15,TRBJ2-7,CASSQVPGAIWEQYF,TGTGCCAGCAGCCAAGTTCCGGGGGCGATATGGGAGCAGTACTTC
TRBV6-1,TRBD2,few,15,TRBJ2-5,CASGEAAGGPETQYF,TGTGCCAGCGGTGAAGCAGCGGGGGGGCCAGAGACCCAGTACTTC
TRBV5-1,-,many,13,TRBJ2-7,CASSSGWMGEQYF,TGCGCCAGCAGCTCGGGTTGGATGGGGGAGCAGTACTTC
TRBV2,TRBD1,once,14,TRBJ1-5,CASTRTGGNQPQHF,TGTGCCAGCACCAGGACAGGGGGAAATCAGCCCCAGCATTTT
TRBV11-3,TRBD1,many,15,TRBJ1-1,CASSPRDRGYTEAFF,TGTGCCAGCAGCCCACGAGACAGGGGCTACACTGAAGCTTTCTTT
TRBV12-3/TRBV12-4,-,-,16,TRBJ2-7,CASRRGPWGAPYEQYF,TGTGCCAGCAGGAGGGGCCCGTGGGGGGCACCCTACGAGCAGTACTTC
TRBV7-9,TRBD2,many,15,TRBJ2-1,CASSLFREGRDEQFF,TGTGCCAGCAGCTTATTCCGGGAGGGCCGGGATGAGCAGTTCTTC
TRBV7-9,TRBD1,many,15,TRBJ1-1,CASSFKGTGSTEAFF,TGTGCCAGCAGCTTTAAAGGGACAGGGAGCACTGAAGCTTTCTTT
TRBV9,TRBD2,-,15,TRBJ2-3,CASSREGGRMDTQYF,TGTGCCAGCAGTAGAGAGGGCGGGAGGATGGATACGCAGTATTTT
TRBV28,-,-,15,TRBJ2-1,CASSPRDGTRNEQFF,TGTGCCAGCAGCCCTAGGGACGGAACTAGGAATGAGCAGTTCTTC
TRBV7-9,TRBD2,-,15,TRBJ2-1,CASSPGLAGNNEQFF,TGTGCCAGCAGCCCCGGACTAGCGGGAAACAATGAGCAGTTCTTC
TRBV2,TRBD1,many,17,TRBJ2-2,CASSFVGQGKNTGELFF,TGTGCCAGCAGTTTCGTGGGACAGGGGAAGAACACCGGGGAGCTGTTTTTT
TRBV9,TRBD1,-,17,TRBJ1-2,CASSLGAGGDYNYGYTF,TGTGCCAGCAGTCTGGGGGCAGGGGGGGACTATAACTATGGCTACACCTTC
TRBV28,TRBD1,many,15,TRBJ1-2,CASSSHRDRLYGYTF,TGTGCCAGCAGTTCTCACCGGGACAGACTATACGGCTACACCTTC
TRBV7-2,TRBD1,many,17,TRBJ1-3,CASSSRDRGVSGNTIYF,TGTGCCAGCAGCTCTAGGGACAGGGGGGTCTCTGGAAACACCATATATTTT
TRBV20-1,TRBD2,many,16,TRBJ2-7,CSARDISGGFSYEQYF,TGCAGTGCTAGAGACATTAGCGGGGGTTTCTCCTACGAGCAGTACTTC
TRBV19,-,few,14,TRBJ2-1,CASRAPGRNNEQFF,TGTGCCAGTAGGGCCCCGGGGAGGAACAATGAGCAGTTCTTC
TRBV24-1,-,many,16,TRBJ1-2,CATSDSRLGQRYGYTF,TGTGCCACCAGTGATTCCCGCCTGGGTCAGAGGTATGGCTACACCTTC
TRBV6-1,-,many,15,TRBJ2-5,CASSLDKGVGETQYF,TGTGCCAGCAGTTTAGACAAGGGGGTGGGAGAGACCCAGTACTTC
TRBV12-3/TRBV12-4,TRBD1,-,16,TRBJ1-5,CASSLDRGLGNQPQHF,TGTGCCAGCAGTTTGGACAGGGGGCTTGGGAATCAGCCCCAGCATTTT
TRBV20-1,-,many,14,TRBJ1-2,CSEAAADSLGGYTF,TGCAGTGAAGCGGCGGCGGACTCCTTAGGTGGCTACACCTTC
TRBV3-1,TRBD2,many,15,TRBJ2-7,CASSQDLALAGFLYF,TGTGCCAGCAGCCAAGATCTAGCTCTAGCGGGGTTCCTGTACTTC
TRBV11-2,TRBD2,many,15,TRBJ2-5,CASSLAAGYQETQYF,TGTGCCAGCAGCTTAGCAGCGGGGTACCAAGAGACCCAGTACTTC
TRBV7-9,-,many,14,TRBJ1-4,CASRGGGTNEKLFF,TGTGCCAGCCGAGGCGGAGGGACTAATGAAAAACTGTTTTTT
TRBV28,-,many,14,TRBJ1-4,CASSPRGWGEKLFF,TGTGCCAGCAGCCCCCGGGGGTGGGGGGAAAAACTGTTTTTT
TRBV2,TRBD1,many,15,TRBJ2-1,CASSSTGGTYNEQFF,TGTGCCAGCAGCTCAACAGGGGGGACTTACAATGAGCAGTTCTTC
TRBV6-5,-,-,14,TRBJ2-7,CASSLSDLSYEQYF,TGTGCCAGCAGTCTCTCGGACCTCTCCTACGAGCAGTACTTC
TRBV9,-,many,13,TRBJ2-6,CASSVPGANVLTF,TGTGCCAGCAGCGTACCAGGGGCCAACGTCCTGACTTTC
TRBV28,TRBD1,-,14,TRBJ1-5,CASSLGQGEQPQHF,TGTGCCAGCAGTTTGGGACAGGGGGAACAGCCCCAGCATTTT
TRBV7-9,TRBD1,many,13,TRBJ1-1,CASSLDTGAEAFF,TGTGCCAGCAGCTTAGACACAGGGGCTGAAGCTTTCTTT
TRBV20-1,TRBD2,many,14,TRBJ2-1,CSARLGGGASEQFF,TGCAGTGCTCGACTCGGCGGGGGGGCGAGTGAGCAGTTCTTC
TRBV7-9,-,-,15,TRBJ2-3,CASSLVLASTDTQYF,TGTGCCAGCAGCTTAGTCCTAGCGAGCACAGATACGCAGTATTTT